A selection of T cell receptor beta chains follows, all from one sample in a study of shared clonotypes between healthy human individuals. Measured with immunoSEQ multiplex PCR; TCRdb has only the in-frame clones, and not every one. The sample holds more than 400,000 clones, roughly 95% seen once. Sequenced material: naive CD4+ T cells sorted from blood. The receptors come from a woman aged 30 to 39 in good health. Each CDR3 is given with its conserved first and last residue. Fields, in order: D gene, V gene, clone size, J gene, CDR3 protein, CDR3 DNA. A D gene is named only where the DNA matches it firmly. Clone sizes are given selectively: once, few, many, or a class where the clone is expanded.

-	TRBV28	-	TRBJ2-7	CASSLTPTYEQYF	TGTGCCAGCAGTTTAACCCCGACTTACGAGCAGTACTTC
-	TRBV5-1	-	TRBJ1-5	CASSLTGKNQPQHF	TGCGCCAGCAGCTTGACAGGGAAAAATCAGCCCCAGCATTTT
-	TRBV5-8	once	TRBJ1-1	CASSSRDNWNTEAFF	TGTGCCAGCAGCTCCCGGGACAATTGGAACACTGAAGCTTTCTTT
TRBD1	TRBV27	-	TRBJ2-7	CASSTFGQGFDEQYF	TGTGCCAGCAGTACCTTCGGACAGGGGTTTGACGAGCAGTACTTC
TRBD1	TRBV28	-	TRBJ2-7	CASRIQGNSYEQYF	TGTGCCAGCAGGATACAGGGGAACTCCTACGAGCAGTACTTC
-	TRBV7-2	-	TRBJ2-5	CASSLGRRTVTQYF	TGTGCCAGCAGCTTAGGTCGGCGGACTGTGACCCAGTACTTC
-	TRBV28	-	TRBJ1-4	CASSSQGFTNEKLFF	TGTGCCAGCAGCTCTCAGGGATTCACTAATGAAAAACTGTTTTTT
TRBD1	TRBV10-2	-	TRBJ1-5	CASSGTGGDQPQHF	TGCGCCAGCAGTGGGACAGGGGGCGACCAGCCCCAGCATTTT
-	TRBV5-1	-	TRBJ2-2	CASSLGQGTGELFF	TGCGCCAGCAGCTTGGGCCAGGGGACCGGGGAGCTGTTTTTT
TRBD2	TRBV5-4	-	TRBJ2-7	CASSFGLAGRVAEQYF	TGTGCCAGCAGCTTTGGACTAGCGGGCCGTGTGGCCGAGCAGTACTTC
TRBD2	TRBV7-9	-	TRBJ2-5	CASSRERTSGRSLETQYF	TGTGCCAGCAGCAGAGAGAGGACTAGCGGGAGATCTCTGGAGACCCAGTACTTC
TRBD2	TRBV29-1	-	TRBJ2-2	CSVNNGPGRENAGELFF	TGCAGCGTTAATAACGGCCCGGGGCGGGAGAACGCCGGGGAGCTGTTTTTT
-	TRBV2	-	TRBJ2-1	CASRDSSYNEQFF	TGTGCCAGCAGGGACTCGTCCTACAATGAGCAGTTCTTC
-	TRBV18	-	TRBJ2-2	CASSPELTTGNTGELFF	TGTGCCAGCTCACCAGAGTTAACGACAGGGAACACCGGGGAGCTGTTTTTT
TRBD2	TRBV5-8	-	TRBJ2-1	CASSLGTSKNEQFF	TGTGCCAGCAGTTTGGGGACTAGTAAAAATGAGCAGTTCTTC
-	TRBV29-1	once	TRBJ2-3	CSVVRGSSTDTQYF	TGCAGCGTTGTGAGGGGATCTAGCACAGATACGCAGTATTTT
-	TRBV18	-	TRBJ1-1	CASSPSSGAREAFF	TGTGCCAGCTCACCGAGCTCGGGGGCGCGTGAAGCTTTCTTT
-	TRBV6-5	-	TRBJ1-1	CASSYVVGGPEAFF	TGTGCCAGCAGTTACGTGGTGGGGGGTCCTGAAGCTTTCTTT
-	TRBV30	once	TRBJ1-2	CASRRAGFYGYTF	TGTGCCAGCAGGAGAGCCGGATTTTATGGCTACACCTTC
TRBD1	TRBV5-1	-	TRBJ2-5	CASTWSDRGAETQYF	TGCGCCAGCACTTGGTCGGACAGGGGAGCTGAGACCCAGTACTTC
TRBD1	TRBV5-6	once	TRBJ1-4	CASSPGQETTNEKLFF	TGTGCCAGCAGCCCTGGACAGGAAACAACTAATGAAAAACTGTTTTTT
TRBD1	TRBV2	few	TRBJ1-1	CASQGQGLAEAFF	TGTGCCAGCCAGGGACAGGGACTGGCTGAAGCTTTCTTT
-	TRBV2	-	TRBJ2-3	CASLDFGTDTQYF	TGTGCCAGCCTTGATTTCGGCACAGATACGCAGTATTTT
-	TRBV19	-	TRBJ1-2	CASSIYRDYGYTF	TGTGCCAGTAGTATCTACAGGGACTATGGCTACACCTTC
-	TRBV18	-	TRBJ1-2	CASSSRAANYGYTF	TGTGCCAGCTCATCCAGGGCAGCAAACTATGGCTACACCTTC
TRBD1	TRBV28	-	TRBJ2-2	CASGGNRGKNTGELFF	TGTGCCAGCGGGGGTAACAGGGGCAAGAACACCGGGGAGCTGTTTTTT
TRBD1	TRBV9	-	TRBJ2-7	CASSVGGRSGGTYEQYF	TGTGCCAGCAGCGTAGGTGGAAGGTCAGGGGGAACCTACGAGCAGTACTTC
-	TRBV28	-	TRBJ2-1	CASSSSGRLNEQFF	TGTGCCAGCAGCTCGTCGGGGCGCCTAAATGAGCAGTTCTTC
TRBD1	TRBV5-5	-	TRBJ1-5	CASTRQGVSNQPQHF	TGTGCCAGCACCCGACAGGGTGTGAGCAATCAGCCCCAGCATTTT
TRBD1	TRBV28	once	TRBJ1-6	CASRTGQGAQSPLHF	TGTGCCAGCAGGACCGGACAGGGGGCGCAATCACCCCTCCACTTT
TRBD2	TRBV5-1	-	TRBJ2-1	CASSFTSGSYNEQFF	TGCGCCAGCAGCTTCACTAGCGGGAGCTACAATGAGCAGTTCTTC
TRBD1	TRBV9	-	TRBJ2-5	CASTRTGGVETQYF	TGTGCCAGCACCAGAACAGGGGGCGTGGAGACCCAGTACTTC
-	TRBV28	-	TRBJ2-4	CASSRPRGAKNIQYF	TGTGCCAGCAGTCGCCCGCGGGGAGCCAAAAACATTCAGTACTTC
-	TRBV2	once	TRBJ2-1	CASRGTGAHEQFF	TGTGCCAGCAGGGGGACGGGAGCCCATGAGCAGTTCTTC
-	TRBV11-2	-	TRBJ1-4	CASSLVPEKLFF	TGTGCCAGCAGCTTAGTCCCTGAAAAACTGTTTTTT
-	TRBV29-1	-	TRBJ1-1	CSGGGDPPEAFF	TGCAGTGGAGGAGGAGATCCCCCTGAAGCTTTCTTT
TRBD1	TRBV6-1	-	TRBJ1-5	CASSQDRAQPQHF	TGTGCCAGCAGTCAGGACAGGGCCCAGCCCCAGCATTTT
-	TRBV28	once	TRBJ1-3	CASSLGPGPGNTIYF	TGTGCCAGCAGTTTAGGTCCAGGGCCTGGAAACACCATATATTTT
-	TRBV28	-	TRBJ1-2	CASRWSHGYTF	TGTGCCAGCAGGTGGAGCCATGGCTACACCTTC
TRBD2	TRBV18	-	TRBJ2-5	CASSPSGSSSGAETQYF	TGTGCCAGCTCTCCCAGTGGTTCGTCTAGCGGGGCTGAGACCCAGTACTTC
TRBD1	TRBV5-6	-	TRBJ1-2	CASSFYSRGNFGYTF	TGTGCCAGCAGCTTTTATAGCAGGGGGAACTTTGGCTACACCTTC
-	TRBV6-4	once	TRBJ1-1	CATKAEGENTEAFF	TGTGCCACCAAAGCGGAGGGAGAGAACACTGAAGCTTTCTTT
-	TRBV18	-	TRBJ1-4	CASSPQDTATNEKLFF	TGTGCCAGCTCACCTCAGGACACTGCAACTAATGAAAAACTGTTTTTT